This is a list of T cell receptor beta chains from one sample in a study of graft-versus-host responses after intestinal transplantation. The repertoire was sequenced with immunoSEQ multiplex PCR; TCRdb's copy has only in-frame clones and lacks some. The table has fewer than 65,000 clones, 80% to 90% seen once; the top ten hold around 0.6%. Antigens for these TCRs are unknown. The sequenced sample was unstimulated CD4+ T cells sorted from spleen or lymph node cells, obtained before transplant. The receptors stem from a human donor who was the organ donor for an intestinal transplant. CDR3s include the opening cysteine and the closing phenylalanine or tryptophan. A D gene is named only where the DNA matches it firmly. Some rows mark clone size as missing; the rest say once, few, many or name a class of expanded clone.

V gene: TRBV11-3; clone size: -; J gene: TRBJ2-3; D gene: TRBD2; CDR3 DNA: TGTGCCAGCAGTTACGGGACTAGCAGCACAGATACGCAGTATTTT; CDR3 protein: CASSYGTSSTDTQYF
V gene: TRBV15; clone size: once; J gene: TRBJ2-2; D gene: -; CDR3 DNA: TGTGCCACCAGCAGAGATCTTCAGGAGAACACCGGGGAGCTGTTTTTT; CDR3 protein: CATSRDLQENTGELFF
V gene: TRBV29-1; clone size: few; J gene: TRBJ2-7; D gene: -; CDR3 DNA: TGCAGCGTGTTCCAGGTTGCCGAGCAGTACTTC; CDR3 protein: CSVFQVAEQYF
V gene: TRBV6-1; clone size: -; J gene: TRBJ1-5; D gene: -; CDR3 DNA: TGTGCCAGCAGGCCCCGAGGCAATCAGCCCCAGCATTTT; CDR3 protein: CASRPRGNQPQHF
V gene: TRBV27; clone size: -; J gene: TRBJ1-1; D gene: -; CDR3 DNA: TGTGCCAGCAGTTTGCGTGCCGTTATGAACACTGAAGCTTTCTTT; CDR3 protein: CASSLRAVMNTEAFF
V gene: TRBV2; clone size: -; J gene: TRBJ2-2; D gene: -; CDR3 DNA: TGTGCCAGCAATGGGGGAGGAGACACCGGGGAGCTGTTTTTT; CDR3 protein: CASNGGGDTGELFF
V gene: TRBV29-1; clone size: -; J gene: TRBJ1-2; D gene: -; CDR3 DNA: TGCAGCGTTGTGCGGGATGGCTACACCTTC; CDR3 protein: CSVVRDGYTF
V gene: TRBV7-8; clone size: -; J gene: TRBJ2-1; D gene: -; CDR3 DNA: TGTGCCAGCAGCTTGGGGGGGCCTAGCAGTGAGCAGTTCTTC; CDR3 protein: CASSLGGPSSEQFF
V gene: TRBV4-3; clone size: -; J gene: TRBJ2-5; D gene: TRBD1; CDR3 DNA: TGCGCCAGCAGCCAAAAACGGGGACAGGGTCCTCTTCAAGAGACCCAGTACTTC; CDR3 protein: CASSQKRGQGPLQETQYF
V gene: TRBV27; clone size: -; J gene: TRBJ1-1; D gene: TRBD1; CDR3 DNA: TGTGCCAGCAGTTGGACAGGGGACACTGAAGCTTTCTTT; CDR3 protein: CASSWTGDTEAFF
V gene: TRBV29-1; clone size: -; J gene: TRBJ2-3; D gene: TRBD2; CDR3 DNA: TGCAGCACCGGGACTAGCGCGAGCACAGATACGCAGTATTTT; CDR3 protein: CSTGTSASTDTQYF
V gene: TRBV9; clone size: -; J gene: TRBJ2-3; D gene: -; CDR3 DNA: TGTGCCAGCAGTGGCGGGGTTAGCACAGATACGCAGTATTTT; CDR3 protein: CASSGGVSTDTQYF
V gene: TRBV28; clone size: few; J gene: TRBJ2-7; D gene: TRBD2; CDR3 DNA: TGTGCCAGCACGGGGGGAGGGCCCCCCTACGAGCAGTACTTC; CDR3 protein: CASTGGGPPYEQYF
V gene: TRBV7-3; clone size: -; J gene: TRBJ1-5; D gene: TRBD1; CDR3 DNA: TGTGCCAGCAGCTGGACAGGCGGTCAGCCCCAGCATTTT; CDR3 protein: CASSWTGGQPQHF
V gene: TRBV7-6; clone size: once; J gene: TRBJ1-3; D gene: -; CDR3 DNA: TGTGCCAGCAGCTTAGAGCCGGGGTCCGGAAACACCATATATTTT; CDR3 protein: CASSLEPGSGNTIYF
V gene: TRBV7-2; clone size: few; J gene: TRBJ2-3; D gene: -; CDR3 DNA: TGTGCCAGCAGCCCCCTCGGGGGGCAGGTTCGCACAGATACGCAGTATTTT; CDR3 protein: CASSPLGGQVRTDTQYF
V gene: TRBV19; clone size: -; J gene: TRBJ2-3; D gene: -; CDR3 DNA: TGTGCCACCGCCGGTTCCTCCACAGATACGCAGTATTTT; CDR3 protein: CATAGSSTDTQYF
V gene: TRBV5-1; clone size: -; J gene: TRBJ2-1; D gene: -; CDR3 DNA: TGCGCCAGCAGCTGGAACTTCGGGGACAACCTATACAATGAGCAGTTCTTC; CDR3 protein: CASSWNFGDNLYNEQFF